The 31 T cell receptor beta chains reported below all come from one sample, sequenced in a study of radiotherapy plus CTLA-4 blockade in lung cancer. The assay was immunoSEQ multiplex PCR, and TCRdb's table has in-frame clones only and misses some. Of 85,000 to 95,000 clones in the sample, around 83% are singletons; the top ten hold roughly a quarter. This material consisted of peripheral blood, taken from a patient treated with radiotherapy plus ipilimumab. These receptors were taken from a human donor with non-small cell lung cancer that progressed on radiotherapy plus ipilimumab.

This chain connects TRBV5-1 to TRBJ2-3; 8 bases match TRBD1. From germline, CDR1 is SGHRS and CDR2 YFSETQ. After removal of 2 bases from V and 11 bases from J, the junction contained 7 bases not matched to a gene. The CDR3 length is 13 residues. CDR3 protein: CASSLAPGTGQYF. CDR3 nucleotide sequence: TGCGCCAGCAGCTTAGCCCCCGGGACAGGGCAGTATTTT. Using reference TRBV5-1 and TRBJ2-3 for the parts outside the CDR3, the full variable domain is KAGVTQTPRYLIKTRGQQVTLSCSPISGHRSVSWYQQTPGQGLQFLFEYFSETQRNKGNFPGRFSGRQFSNSRSEMNVSTLELGDSALYLCASSLAPGTGQYFGPGTRLTVL.

Written as DNA, the CDR3 is TGTGCCATCAGTGGGTGGACAGGCGGCACCATATATTTT. Translating it yields CAISGWTGGTIYF. V gene TRBV10-3 combines with J gene TRBJ1-3, with 7 bases aligning to TRBD1. Germline values: CDR1 ENHRY, CDR2 SYGVKD. J lost 9 bases, V lost 4 bases, and 6 bases had no gene match. This CDR3 has 13 residues.

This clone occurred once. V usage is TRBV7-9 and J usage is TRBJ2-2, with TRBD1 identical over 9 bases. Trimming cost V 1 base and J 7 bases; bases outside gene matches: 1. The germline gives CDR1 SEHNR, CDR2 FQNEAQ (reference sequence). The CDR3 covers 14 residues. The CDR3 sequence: CASSLGQGDGELFF. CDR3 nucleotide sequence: TGTGCCAGCAGCTTAGGACAGGGGGACGGGGAGCTGTTTTTT.

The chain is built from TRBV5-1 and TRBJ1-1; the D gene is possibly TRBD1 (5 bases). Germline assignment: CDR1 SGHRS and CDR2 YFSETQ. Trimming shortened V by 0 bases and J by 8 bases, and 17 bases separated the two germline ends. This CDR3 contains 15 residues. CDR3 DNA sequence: TGCGCCAGCAGCTTGGCGGGCAGGGAACCCGCCGAAGCTTTCTTT. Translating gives CASSLAGREPAEAFF.

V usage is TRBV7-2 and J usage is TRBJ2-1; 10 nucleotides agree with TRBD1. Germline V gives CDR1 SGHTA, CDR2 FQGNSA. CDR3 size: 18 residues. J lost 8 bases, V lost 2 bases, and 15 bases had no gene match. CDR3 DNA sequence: TGTGCCAGCAGCTTACAGGCCGCGGGACAGGGGAATAACCATGAGCAGTTCTTC. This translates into CASSLQAAGQGNNHEQFF.

CDR3 sequence (DNA): TGCAGCGTTGGAGGGGGGGCACGGCTCGATGGCTACACCTTC. Its protein is CSVGGGARLDGYTF. The chain uses TRBV29-1 and TRBJ1-2; D may be TRBD1 (6 bases). Germline V gives CDR1 SQVTM, CDR2 ANQGSEA. The CDR3 runs 14 residues. V lost 4 bases and J 6 bases, leaving 18 bases between the germline ends.

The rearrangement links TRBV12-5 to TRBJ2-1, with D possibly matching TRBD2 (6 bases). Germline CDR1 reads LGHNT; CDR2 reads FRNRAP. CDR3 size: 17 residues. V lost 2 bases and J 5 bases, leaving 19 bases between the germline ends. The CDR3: CASGLFSVLADNNEQFF. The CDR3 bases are TGTGCTAGTGGTTTGTTTTCCGTGTTAGCGGACAACAATGAGCAGTTCTTC.

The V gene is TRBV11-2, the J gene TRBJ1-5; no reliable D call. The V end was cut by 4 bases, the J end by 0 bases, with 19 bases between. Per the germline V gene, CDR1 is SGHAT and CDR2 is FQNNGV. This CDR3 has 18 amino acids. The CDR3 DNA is TGTGCCAGCAGCTATGACAAACTGAAATTCTATAGCAATCAGCCCCAGCATTTT. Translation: CASSYDKLKFYSNQPQHF.

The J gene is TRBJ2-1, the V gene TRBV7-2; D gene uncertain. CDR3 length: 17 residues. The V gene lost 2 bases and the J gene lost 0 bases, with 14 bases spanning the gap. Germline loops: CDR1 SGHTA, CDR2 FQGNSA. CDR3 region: CASSLRPSLNSYNEQFF. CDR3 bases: TGTGCCAGCAGCTTAAGGCCCTCGTTAAACTCCTACAATGAGCAGTTCTTC. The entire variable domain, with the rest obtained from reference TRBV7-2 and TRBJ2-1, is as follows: GAGVSQSPSNKVTEKGKDVELRCDPISGHTALYWYRQSLGQGLEFLIYFQGNSAPDKSGLPSDRFSAERTGGSVSTLTIQRTQQEDSAVYLCASSLRPSLNSYNEQFFGPGTRLTVL.

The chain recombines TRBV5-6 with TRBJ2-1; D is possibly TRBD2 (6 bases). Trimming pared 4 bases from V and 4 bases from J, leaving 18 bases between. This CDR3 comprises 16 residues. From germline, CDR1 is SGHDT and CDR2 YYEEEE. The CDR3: CASSKGLNNLYNEQFF. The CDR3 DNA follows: TGTGCCAGCAGCAAGGGACTCAACAATCTATACAATGAGCAGTTCTTC. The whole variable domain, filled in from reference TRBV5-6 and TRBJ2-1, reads DAGVTQSPTHLIKTRGQQVTLRCSPKSGHDTVSWYQQALGQGPQFIFQYYEEEERQRGNFPDRFSGHQFPNYSSELNVNALLLGDSALYLCASSKGLNNLYNEQFFGPGTRLTVL.

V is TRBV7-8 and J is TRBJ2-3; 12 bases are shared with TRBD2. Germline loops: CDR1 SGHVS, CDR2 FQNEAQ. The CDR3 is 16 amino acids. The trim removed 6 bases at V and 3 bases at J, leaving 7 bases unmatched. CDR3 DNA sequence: TGTGCCAGCAGAGAGGGACTAGCGGGTCTAACAGATACGCAGTATTTT. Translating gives CASREGLAGLTDTQYF.

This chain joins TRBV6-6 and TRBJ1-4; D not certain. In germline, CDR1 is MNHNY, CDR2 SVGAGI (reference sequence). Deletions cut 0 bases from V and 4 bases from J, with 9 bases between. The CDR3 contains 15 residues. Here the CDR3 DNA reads TGTGCCAGCAGTTACTCAGGGATGAGTAATGAAAAACTGTTTTTT. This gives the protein CASSYSGMSNEKLFF.

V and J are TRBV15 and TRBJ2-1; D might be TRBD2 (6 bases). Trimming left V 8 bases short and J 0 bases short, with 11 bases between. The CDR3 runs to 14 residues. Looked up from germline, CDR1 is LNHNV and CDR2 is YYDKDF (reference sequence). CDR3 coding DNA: TGTGCCACCGGTCGGGGGAGCTCCTACAATGAGCAGTTCTTC. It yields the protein CATGRGSSYNEQFF. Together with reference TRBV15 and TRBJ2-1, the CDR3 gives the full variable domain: DAMVIQNPRYQVTQFGKPVTLSCSQTLNHNVMYWYQQKSSQAPKLLFHYYDKDFNNEADTPDNFQSRRPNTSFCFLDIRSPGLGDTAMYLCATGRGSSYNEQFFGPGTRLTVL.

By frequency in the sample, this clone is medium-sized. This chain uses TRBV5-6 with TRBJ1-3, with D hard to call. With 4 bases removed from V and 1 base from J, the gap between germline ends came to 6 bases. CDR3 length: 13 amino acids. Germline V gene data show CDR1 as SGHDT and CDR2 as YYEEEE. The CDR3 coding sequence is TGTGCCAGCAGCGGGTTGTCTGGAAACACCATATATTTT. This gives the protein CASSGLSGNTIYF.

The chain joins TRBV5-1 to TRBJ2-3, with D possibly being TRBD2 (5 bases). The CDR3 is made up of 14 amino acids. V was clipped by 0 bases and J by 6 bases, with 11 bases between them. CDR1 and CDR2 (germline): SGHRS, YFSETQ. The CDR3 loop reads CASSLDRPGDTQYF. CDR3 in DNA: TGCGCCAGCAGCTTGGATCGACCGGGGGATACGCAGTATTTT. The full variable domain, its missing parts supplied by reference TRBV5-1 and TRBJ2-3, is KAGVTQTPRYLIKTRGQQVTLSCSPISGHRSVSWYQQTPGQGLQFLFEYFSETQRNKGNFPGRFSGRQFSNSRSEMNVSTLELGDSALYLCASSLDRPGDTQYFGPGTRLTVL.

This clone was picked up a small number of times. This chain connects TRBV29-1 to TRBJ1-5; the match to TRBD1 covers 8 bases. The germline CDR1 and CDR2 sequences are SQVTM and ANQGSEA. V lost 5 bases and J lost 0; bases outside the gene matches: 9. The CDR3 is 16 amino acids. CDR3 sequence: CSVYGQGLYSNQPQHF. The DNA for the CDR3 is TGCAGCGTTTATGGACAGGGCCTCTATAGCAATCAGCCCCAGCATTTT.

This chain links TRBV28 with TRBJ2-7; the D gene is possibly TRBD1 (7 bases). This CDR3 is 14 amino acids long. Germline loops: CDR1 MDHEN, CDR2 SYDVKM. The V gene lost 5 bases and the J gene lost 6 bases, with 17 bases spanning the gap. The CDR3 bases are TGTGCCAGCAGTCCCTCAGGGGGGCTGGGCGAGCAGTACGTC. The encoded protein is CASSPSGGLGEQYV.

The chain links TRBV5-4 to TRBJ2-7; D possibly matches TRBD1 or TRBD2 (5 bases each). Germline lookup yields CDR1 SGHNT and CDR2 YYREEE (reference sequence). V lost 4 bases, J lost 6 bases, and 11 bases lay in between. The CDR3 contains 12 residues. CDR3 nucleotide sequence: TGTGCCAGCAGCCTGGGGGATCGCGAGCAGTACGTC. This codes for CASSLGDREQYV.

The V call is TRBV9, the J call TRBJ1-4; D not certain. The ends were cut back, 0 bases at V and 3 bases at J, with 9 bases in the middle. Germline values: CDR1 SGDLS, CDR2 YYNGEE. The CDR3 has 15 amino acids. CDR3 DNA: TGTGCCAGCAGCGTAGGGGGAGCCTCTAATGAAAAACTGTTTTTT. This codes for CASSVGGASNEKLFF.

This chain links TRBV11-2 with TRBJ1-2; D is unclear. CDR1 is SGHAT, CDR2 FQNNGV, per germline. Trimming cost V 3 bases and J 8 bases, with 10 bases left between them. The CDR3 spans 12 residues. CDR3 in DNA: TGTGCCAGCAGCTTTCGGCCAGGAGGCTACACCTTC. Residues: CASSFRPGGYTF.

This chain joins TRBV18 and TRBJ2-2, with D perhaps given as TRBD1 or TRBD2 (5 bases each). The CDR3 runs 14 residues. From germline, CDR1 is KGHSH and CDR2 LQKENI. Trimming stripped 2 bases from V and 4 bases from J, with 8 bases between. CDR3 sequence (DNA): TGTGCCAGCTCACCAAGGGGAGTCACCGGGGAGCTGTTTTTT. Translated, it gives CASSPRGVTGELFF.

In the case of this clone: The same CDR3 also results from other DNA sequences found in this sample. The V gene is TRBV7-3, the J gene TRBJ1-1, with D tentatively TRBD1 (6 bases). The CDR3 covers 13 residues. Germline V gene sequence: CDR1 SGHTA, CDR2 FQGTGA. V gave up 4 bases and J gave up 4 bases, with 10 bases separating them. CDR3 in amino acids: CASSSGEGTEAFF. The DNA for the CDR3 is TGTGCCAGCAGCTCAGGGGAGGGCACTGAAGCTTTCTTT.

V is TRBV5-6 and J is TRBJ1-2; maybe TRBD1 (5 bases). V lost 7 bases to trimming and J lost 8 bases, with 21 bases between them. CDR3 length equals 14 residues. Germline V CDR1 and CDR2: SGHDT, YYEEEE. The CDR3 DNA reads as TGTGCCAGCCTACGGGGGGGTGAGTCTCACGGCTACACCTTC. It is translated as CASLRGGESHGYTF.

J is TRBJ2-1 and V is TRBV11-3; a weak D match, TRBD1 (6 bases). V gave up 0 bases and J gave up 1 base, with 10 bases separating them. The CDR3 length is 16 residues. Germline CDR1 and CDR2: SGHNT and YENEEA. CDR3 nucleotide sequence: TGTGCCAGCAGCTTAGAGGTGGGGGCATCCTACAATGAGCAGTTCTTC. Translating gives CASSLEVGASYNEQFF. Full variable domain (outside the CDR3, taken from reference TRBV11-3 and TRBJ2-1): EAGVVQSPRYKIIEKKQPVAFWCNPISGHNTLYWYLQNLGQGPELLIRYENEEAVDDSQLPKDRFSAERLKGVDSTLKIQPAELGDSAVYLCASSLEVGASYNEQFFGPGTRLTVL.

The CDR3 loop reads CASSLMQETQYF. Written as DNA, the CDR3 is TGTGCCAGCAGCTTAATGCAAGAGACCCAGTACTTC. This sequence joins TRBV7-2 and TRBJ2-5; D uncertain. The CDR3 contains 12 residues. V was cut by 2 bases and J by 2 bases, with 3 bases left in between. Germline-derived CDR1 and CDR2 are SGHTA and FQGNSA.

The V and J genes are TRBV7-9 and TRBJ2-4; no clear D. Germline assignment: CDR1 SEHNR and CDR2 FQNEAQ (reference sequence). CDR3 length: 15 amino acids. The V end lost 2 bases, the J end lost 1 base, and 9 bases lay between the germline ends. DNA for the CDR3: TGTGCCAGCAGCTTACAGAACCCTGCCAAAAACATTCAGTACTTC. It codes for CASSLQNPAKNIQYF.

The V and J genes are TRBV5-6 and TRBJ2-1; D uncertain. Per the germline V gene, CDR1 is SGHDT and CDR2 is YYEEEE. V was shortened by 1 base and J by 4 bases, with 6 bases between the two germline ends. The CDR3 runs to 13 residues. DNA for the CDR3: TGTGCCAGCAGCTTGAGGCCGTACAATGAGCAGTTCTTC. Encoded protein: CASSLRPYNEQFF. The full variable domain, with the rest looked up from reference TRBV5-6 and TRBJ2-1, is DAGVTQSPTHLIKTRGQQVTLRCSPKSGHDTVSWYQQALGQGPQFIFQYYEEEERQRGNFPDRFSGHQFPNYSSELNVNALLLGDSALYLCASSLRPYNEQFFGPGTRLTVL.

CDR3 coding DNA: TGCGCCAGCACCCGGGGTGAGGGATATGGCTACACCTTC. As protein: CASTRGEGYGYTF. The chain employs TRBV5-1 and TRBJ1-2; no clear D. The CDR3 has 13 residues. The ends were cut back, 6 bases at V and 5 bases at J, with 14 bases in the middle. CDR1 is SGHRS, CDR2 YFSETQ, per germline.

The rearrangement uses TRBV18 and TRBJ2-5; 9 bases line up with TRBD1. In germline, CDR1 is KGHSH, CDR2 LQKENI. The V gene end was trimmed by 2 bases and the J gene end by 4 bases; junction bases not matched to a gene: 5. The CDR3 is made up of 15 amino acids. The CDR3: CASSPNTGGRETQYF. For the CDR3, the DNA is TGTGCCAGCTCACCAAACACAGGGGGCCGAGAGACCCAGTACTTC.

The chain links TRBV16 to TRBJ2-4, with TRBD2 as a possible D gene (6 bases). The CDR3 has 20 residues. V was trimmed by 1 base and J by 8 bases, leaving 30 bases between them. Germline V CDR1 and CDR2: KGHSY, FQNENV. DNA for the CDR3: TGTGCCAGCAGCCAATTAGTCGCGGTTTGGGACTTTAAAAATCCGGACATTCAGTACTTC. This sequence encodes CASSQLVAVWDFKNPDIQYF.

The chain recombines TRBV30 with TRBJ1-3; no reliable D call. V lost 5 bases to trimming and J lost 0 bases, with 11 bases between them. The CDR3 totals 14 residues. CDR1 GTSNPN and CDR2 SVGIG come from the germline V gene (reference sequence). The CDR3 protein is CAWGEKNSGNTIYF. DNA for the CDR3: TGTGCCTGGGGGGAAAAAAACTCTGGAAACACCATATATTTT.